Below, one TCR beta chain is given with its context. The CDR3 runs to 13 residues. Trimming removed 3 bases from V and 3 bases from J, with 10 bases in between. Germline CDR1 is SGHRS and CDR2 is YFSETQ. The authors' processing: Estimated nucleated cell counts came from reference gene primer amplification. The assay was immunoSEQ multiplex PCR, and TCRdb's table has in-frame clones only and misses some. The V and J calls and the clone size are those of that table, but D and trimming were determined from the DNA. The sample shows 240,000 or so clones, roughly 83% of them seen only once. These data originate in a study of blood T cell repertoires in COVID-19.

This TCR was recovered from a woman of 80 years or more with acute or convalescent COVID-19. The specimen sequenced was peripheral blood. V is TRBV5-1 and J is TRBJ2-7, with D maybe TRBD1 (5 bases). The CDR3: CASSYQGGYEQYF. The CDR3 coding sequence is TGCGCCAGCAGCTATCAGGGCGGCTACGAGCAGTACTTC.